Presented here are 29 T cell receptor beta chains from one specimen sequenced in a study of Graves' ophthalmopathy and Graves' hyperthyroidism. RNA transcripts provided the template for amplifying TCR beta CDR3 regions. A first-round RT-PCR used HTBI primers, followed by a second-round multiplex PCR. TCRdb reanalysed the multiplex PCR reads using MiXCR and keeps one entry per CDR3 protein. The sample holds about 220,000 distinct CDR3 sequences; around a fifth are singletons and the top ten take approximately 40%. Sequencing was carried out using peripheral blood. The source of these receptors is a woman aged 45-60 years with Graves' ophthalmopathy.

This clonotype was recorded at least ten times. The chain recombines TRBV29-1 with TRBJ2-7; a weak D match, TRBD2 (5 bases). The germline gives CDR1 SQVTM, CDR2 ANQGSEA. V was clipped by 1 base and J by 6 bases, with 13 bases between them. The length of the CDR3 is 13 residues. The CDR3 region has the DNA TGCAGCGTTGAAGCGGGGAAGGGCCTCGAGCAGTACTTC. It translates to CSVEAGKGLEQYF.

The V gene is TRBV20-1, the J gene TRBJ1-6; D gene ambiguous. CDR1 and CDR2 from the germline V gene are DFQATT and SNEGSKA (reference sequence). The germline V and J ends were trimmed by 0 bases and 4 bases, with 7 bases remaining between them. The CDR3 runs 14 residues. The CDR3 nucleotides read TGCAGTGCTAGAGATGGTGGTTATAATTCACCCCTCCACTTT. Translating it yields CSARDGGYNSPLHF.

This clonotype was found many times. This CDR3 reads CASSLIGQLLANTEAFF. CDR3 DNA: TGTGCCAGCAGTTTAATTGGGCAGCTCTTAGCCAACACTGAAGCTTTCTTT. The chain couples TRBV28 to TRBJ1-1, with D unresolved. V lost 2 bases to trimming and J lost 2 bases, with 18 bases between them. The CDR3 loop spans 17 amino acids. Germline loops: CDR1 MDHEN, CDR2 SYDVKM.

Note on this clonotype: Given a much more abundant clone one base away, this may be a read error. This chain joins TRBV6-1 and TRBJ1-1; D may be TRBD1 (5 bases). V was trimmed by 7 bases and J by 1 base, leaving 13 bases between them. Germline loops: CDR1 MNHNS, CDR2 SASEGT. This CDR3 is 14 amino acids long. CDR3 nucleotide sequence: TGTGCCAGCAATCTCAGGAGGGGGAACACTGAAGCTTTCTTT. This encodes CASNLRRGNTEAFF.

This rearrangement joins TRBV20-1 to TRBJ2-2; D may be TRBD2 (6 bases). The CDR3 contains 14 residues. Per germline, CDR1 DFQATT and CDR2 SNEGSKA (reference sequence). Trimming removed 2 bases at V and 1 base at J, with 8 bases between. CDR3: CSARSGGNTGELFF. The CDR3 region has the DNA TGCAGTGCTAGATCCGGGGGGAACACCGGGGAGCTGTTTTTT.

This clonotype was counted ten times or more. The chain joins TRBV7-2 to TRBJ2-7, with D possibly being TRBD1 (5 bases). The CDR3 has 15 residues. Trimming shortened V by 1 base and J by 3 bases, and 13 bases separated the two germline ends. CDR1 is SGHTA and CDR2 is FQGNSA in the germline V gene. CDR3 DNA: TGTGCCAGCAGCTTAGTGGCAGGGCCCCTCTACGAGCAGTACTTC. Protein sequence: CASSLVAGPLYEQYF.

This clonotype was seen ten or more times. V and J are TRBV19 and TRBJ1-2; a possible D gene is TRBD1 (6 bases). Germline V gene lookup returns CDR1 LNHDA and CDR2 SQIVND (reference sequence). The length of the CDR3 is 15 residues. The V gene lost 8 bases and the J gene lost 2 bases, with 18 bases spanning the gap. In DNA, the CDR3 is TGTGCCAGTGTGGATGTGAGGGGGAAGAACTATGGCTACACCTTC. This translates into CASVDVRGKNYGYTF. The full variable domain, completed using reference TRBV19 and TRBJ1-2, is DGGITQSPKYLFRKEGQNVTLSCEQNLNHDAMYWYRQDPGQGLRLIYYSQIVNDFQKGDIAEGYSVSREKKESFPLTVTSAQKNPTAFYLCASVDVRGKNYGYTFGSGTRLTVV.

The rearrangement joins TRBV12-3 or TRBV12-4 to TRBJ2-3; no reliable D call. Trimming took off 3 bases at V and 6 bases at J, with 13 bases between the two ends. The CDR3 contains 14 residues. CDR3 sequence: CASSLALGSDTQYF. CDR3 DNA: TGTGCCAGCAGTTTGGCCCTGGGATCGGATACGCAGTATTTT.

This sequence joins TRBV6-2 or TRBV6-3 and TRBJ1-5; D is unresolved. Trimming shortened V by 5 bases and J by 5 bases, and 13 bases separated the two germline ends. The CDR3 is 14 residues long. The germline V gene encodes CDR1 MNHEY and CDR2 SVGEGT. CDR3 protein: CASSISQIDQPQHF. The CDR3 DNA reads TGTGCCAGCAGTATTTCCCAAATTGATCAGCCCCAGCATTTT.

Many counts were recorded for this clonotype. The V and J genes are TRBV27 and TRBJ1-1; the D is unclear. Trimming stripped 7 bases from V and 1 base from J, with 13 bases between. The CDR3 spans 14 residues. Looked up from germline, CDR1 is MNHEY and CDR2 is SMNVEV (reference sequence). Here the CDR3 DNA reads TGTGCCAGCACCCCGGGCCTCCCGAACACTGAAGCTTTCTTT. This encodes CASTPGLPNTEAFF.

Comments on this clonotype: A single base separates this from a much larger clone, so it may be a read error. The chain recombines TRBV7-2 with TRBJ2-2, with D tentatively TRBD1 (6 bases). This CDR3 has 14 amino acids. Per the germline V gene, CDR1 is SGHTA and CDR2 is FQGNSA. The CDR3 loop reads CAGSLGWTAGELFF. As DNA, the CDR3 is TGTGCCGGCAGCTTAGGTTGGACAGCAGGGGAGCTGTTTTTT.

Ten or more counts support this clonotype. The chain recombines TRBV27 with TRBJ1-1; 7 positions agree with TRBD1. The ends lost 3 bases at V and 1 base at J; junction bases unmatched: 5. Germline assignment: CDR1 MNHEY and CDR2 SMNVEV (reference sequence). The CDR3 runs 15 residues. CDR3 residues: CASSFPGQTNTEAFF. The CDR3 DNA reads TGTGCCAGCAGTTTCCCGGGACAGACGAACACTGAAGCTTTCTTT.

The chain carries TRBV6-1 and TRBJ1-5; tentative D call: TRBD1 (6 bases). Trimming removed 4 bases from V and 0 bases from J, with 19 bases in between. Germline V lookup: CDR1 MNHNS, CDR2 SASEGT. The CDR3 loop spans 18 amino acids. CDR3 protein: CASSGTSRRGISNQPQHF. The CDR3, as DNA: TGTGCCAGCAGTGGGACATCCCGAAGGGGGATTAGCAATCAGCCCCAGCATTTT.

This clonotype has at least ten counts. The chain links TRBV30 to TRBJ2-7; D assignment may be TRBD1 or TRBD2 (5 bases each). Germline assignment: CDR1 GTSNPN and CDR2 SVGIG (reference sequence). This CDR3 is 15 amino acids long. V was pared by 0 bases and J by 9 bases, with 21 bases between. This CDR3 reads CAWSVSQGEQIRQYF. DNA of the CDR3: TGTGCCTGGAGTGTATCTCAGGGAGAGCAAATCCGGCAGTACTTC.

This clonotype appeared many times. The chain has TRBV29-1 and TRBJ2-7; D is uncertain. Germline values: CDR1 SQVTM, CDR2 ANQGSEA. The CDR3 totals 11 residues. V lost 6 bases and J lost 3, with 9 bases in between. Written as DNA, the CDR3 is TGCAGCGTAAAAAATTTCTACGAGCAGTACTTC. Its protein product is CSVKNFYEQYF.

This clonotype has a count of ten or more. The V call is TRBV2, the J call TRBJ1-1, with D unresolved. Germline assignment: CDR1 SNHLY and CDR2 FYNNEI. The ends were cut back, 4 bases at V and 0 bases at J, with 15 bases in the middle. The CDR3 has 16 residues. In DNA, the CDR3 is TGTGCCAGCAGTGCAGAGGGCAACGTGGTGAACACTGAAGCTTTCTTT. It specifies CASSAEGNVVNTEAFF.

This clonotype occurred many times. The chain combines TRBV28 with TRBJ2-1; the D gene is possibly TRBD1 (6 bases). The germline V and J ends were trimmed by 4 bases and 2 bases, with 12 bases remaining between them. The germline V gene has CDR1 MDHEN and CDR2 SYDVKM. This CDR3 region has 15 residues. The CDR3 loop is CASSSGQSPYNEQFF. The CDR3 DNA reads TGTGCCAGCAGTTCCGGACAGTCTCCCTACAATGAGCAGTTCTTC.

This clonotype came up many times. The V gene is TRBV3-1, the J gene TRBJ1-1, with D perhaps matching TRBD1 (5 bases). Looked up from germline, CDR1 is LGHDT and CDR2 is YNNKEL (reference sequence). The CDR3 is 15 amino acids. V was shortened by 5 bases and J by 6 bases, with 19 bases between the two germline ends. The CDR3 reads CASSEIGGGGAEAFF. The CDR3 DNA is TGTGCCAGCAGCGAAATAGGTGGGGGTGGTGCTGAAGCTTTCTTT.

This clonotype occurred many times. The chain combines TRBV27 with TRBJ1-2, with TRBD1 matching 7 bases. Germline V CDR1 and CDR2: MNHEY, SMNVEV (reference sequence). Trimming removed 4 bases from V and 1 base from J; junction bases left unmatched: 3. The CDR3 sequence is 14 residues long. The CDR3 spells CASSSRDSNYGYTF. CDR3 DNA: TGTGCCAGCAGTTCCCGGGACAGTAACTATGGCTACACCTTC.

This clonotype appeared many times. V is TRBV30 and J is TRBJ2-5; D perhaps matches TRBD1 (5 bases). Trimming took 7 bases from V and 3 from J, leaving 24 bases between them. The V gene's germline CDR1 is GTSNPN and CDR2 SVGIG (reference sequence). This CDR3 comprises 16 residues. The DNA for the CDR3 is TGTGCCTTCTCTAGGGGCCCCTCAAGATTTGAAGAGACCCAGTACTTC. This sequence encodes CAFSRGPSRFEETQYF.

Ten or more counts support this clonotype. The rearrangement uses TRBV10-3 and TRBJ1-5, with 9 bases that match TRBD1. With V trimmed by 6 bases and J by 4 bases, 4 bases remained unmatched. Looked up from germline, CDR1 is ENHRY and CDR2 is SYGVKD. The CDR3 is 14 amino acids. CDR3 residues: CAIREDRGNQPQHF. CDR3 bases: TGTGCCATCAGGGAAGACAGGGGGAATCAGCCCCAGCATTTT.

This clonotype was counted at least ten times. This CDR3 reads CASSERRARDEQYF. In nucleotides, the CDR3 is TGTGCCAGCAGTGAAAGGCGGGCGAGAGACGAGCAGTACTTC. The chain combines TRBV2 with TRBJ2-7; tentative D call: TRBD2 (5 bases). This CDR3 comprises 14 residues. CDR1 SNHLY and CDR2 FYNNEI come from the germline V gene. Trimming shortened V by 2 bases and J by 5 bases, and 13 bases separated the two germline ends.

In its sample, this clonotype was seen many times. The rearrangement uses TRBV6-1 and TRBJ1-5, with 7 bases fitting TRBD1. The V gene end was trimmed by 2 bases and the J gene end by 5 bases; junction bases not matched to a gene: 6. Germline V gene lookup returns CDR1 MNHNS and CDR2 SASEGT. The CDR3 is made up of 15 amino acids. DNA for the CDR3: TGTGCCAGCAGTGAAACGACAGGGTCGCATCAGCCCCAGCATTTT. Translation: CASSETTGSHQPQHF.

The chain carries TRBV6-5 and TRBJ2-7; 7 positions agree with TRBD1. Germline CDR1 reads MNHEY; CDR2 reads SVGAGI. The trim removed 0 bases at V and 6 bases at J, leaving 8 bases unmatched. The CDR3 spans 15 residues. The CDR3 sequence: CASSYSETGEGEQYF. Written as DNA, the CDR3 is TGTGCCAGCAGTTACTCCGAAACAGGGGAAGGCGAGCAGTACTTC.

This clonotype was seen only a few times. The gene calls are TRBV5-1 and TRBJ1-1; D ambiguous. The germline CDR1 and CDR2 sequences are SGHRS and YFSETQ. There are 15 residues in the CDR3. V lost 0 bases to trimming and J lost 9 bases, with 18 bases between them. The CDR3 sequence: CASSLDSRSQDQAFF. Here the CDR3 DNA reads TGCGCCAGCAGCTTGGATTCCAGGAGCCAAGATCAAGCTTTCTTT. The full variable domain, completed using reference TRBV5-1 and TRBJ1-1, is KAGVTQTPRYLIKTRGQQVTLSCSPISGHRSVSWYQQTPGQGLQFLFEYFSETQRNKGNFPGRFSGRQFSNSRSEMNVSTLELGDSALYLCASSLDSRSQDQAFFGQGTRLTVV.

This clonotype came up many times. The junction differs from germline at one of its ends, possibly a read error. The chain has TRBV6-5 and TRBJ1-2; D may be TRBD1 (6 bases). Germline V gene sequence: CDR1 MNHEY, CDR2 SVGAGI. This CDR3 has 12 amino acids. This CDR3 reads CASSTATDSPLF. The CDR3 nucleotides are TGTGCCAGCAGTACCGCCACGGACAGCCCGCTCTTC.

This clonotype was recorded at least ten times. This chain joins TRBV18 and TRBJ1-2; D gene uncertain. Trimming left V 0 bases short and J 2 bases short, with 7 bases between. Germline loops: CDR1 KGHSH, CDR2 LQKENI. CDR3 size: 14 residues. Here the CDR3 DNA reads TGTGCCAGCTCACCACCCCAGAGCAACTATGGCTACACCTTC. It specifies CASSPPQSNYGYTF.

This clonotype was recorded many times. V and J are TRBV19 and TRBJ2-5, with D hard to call. V was trimmed by 3 bases and J by 2 bases, leaving 10 bases between them. CDR3 size: 14 residues. The germline gives CDR1 LNHDA, CDR2 SQIVND (reference sequence). Here the CDR3 DNA reads TGTGCCAGTAGTATCTCGGCAGAACAAGAGACCCAGTACTTC. It yields the protein CASSISAEQETQYF.

This clonotype appeared many times. The chain links TRBV6-5 to TRBJ2-2; no clear D gene. Germline V gene sequence: CDR1 MNHEY, CDR2 SVGAGI. Deletions cut 4 bases from V and 5 bases from J, with 11 bases between. CDR3 length equals 14 residues. In DNA form, the CDR3 reads TGTGCCAGCAGTTTGGGTCGCCGGACCGGGGAGCTGTTTTTT. Its protein product is CASSLGRRTGELFF.